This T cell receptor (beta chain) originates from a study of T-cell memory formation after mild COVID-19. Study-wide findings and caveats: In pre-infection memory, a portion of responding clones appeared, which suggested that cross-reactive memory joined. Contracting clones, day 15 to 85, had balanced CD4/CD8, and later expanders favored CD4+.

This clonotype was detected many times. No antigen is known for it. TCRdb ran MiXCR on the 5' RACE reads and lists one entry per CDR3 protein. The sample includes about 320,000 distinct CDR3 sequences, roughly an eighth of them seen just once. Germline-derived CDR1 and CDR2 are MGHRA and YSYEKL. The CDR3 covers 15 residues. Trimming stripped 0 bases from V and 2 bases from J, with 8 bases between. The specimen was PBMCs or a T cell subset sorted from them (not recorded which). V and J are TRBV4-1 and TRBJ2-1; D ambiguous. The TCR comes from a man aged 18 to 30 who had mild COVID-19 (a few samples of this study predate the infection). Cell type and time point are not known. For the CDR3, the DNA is TGCGCCAGCAGCCAAGATTTAACAGCCTACAATGAGCAGTTCTTC. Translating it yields CASSQDLTAYNEQFF.